This T cell receptor (beta chain) originates from a study of PD-L1 blockade in urothelial cancer. Whole-study context: The researchers analyzed blood 3 weeks (second dose) and 6 weeks after treatment start.

As to time point: pretreatment peripheral blood. V lost 8 bases and J 2 bases, leaving 12 bases between the germline ends. The germline V gene has CDR1 MNHEY and CDR2 SVGAGI. The CDR3 runs 14 residues. General study findings and limits: Where pretreatment blood TCR clonality fell below the median, better survival was predicted. Clones that were tumor-associated expanded more in the blood of durable-benefit patients at 3 weeks.

This clone was picked up a small number of times. Its antigen is not identified. Templates that were synthetic TCR analogs were spiked into each PCR. Repertoires were generated with immunoSEQ multiplex PCR, while TCRdb's copy carries only in-frame clones and drops some. The sample has some 57,000 clones; 75% to 90% are singletons. The source is a man aged 45-65 years with urothelial cancer. V gene TRBV6-5 combines with J gene TRBJ2-2; maybe TRBD2 (5 bases). Sequences were derived from PBMCs, sampled around atezolizumab (anti-PD-L1) treatment. CDR3 sequence (DNA): TGTGCCAGCGGAGGACTGCTAAACACCGGGGAGCTGTTTTTT. It translates to CASGGLLNTGELFF.